Listed below are T cell receptor beta chains from one sample, sequenced in a study of OX40 agonist ivuxolimab in advanced cancers. Generated by immunoSEQ multiplex PCR, the TCRdb table keeps only in-frame clones and is missing some. This table holds tens of thousands of clones, about 91% found once. This material consisted of CD4+ or CD8+ T cells sorted from blood, taken in a trial of the OX40 agonist ivuxolimab. The receptors stem from an adult with an advanced solid tumor such as melanoma, head and neck, liver or kidney cancer. CDR3s include the opening cysteine and the closing phenylalanine or tryptophan. Fields, in order: V gene, J gene, D gene, CDR3 length, clone size, CDR3 DNA, CDR3 protein. D genes are given only for firm matches. Rows give clone size only sometimes, using once, few, many, or a class for an expanded clone.

V: TRBV4-2; J: TRBJ1-1; D: .; length: 14; size: .; DNA: TGTGCCAGCAGCCAAGATTTGGAGGACACTGAAGCTTTCTTT; CDR3: CASSQDLEDTEAFF
V: TRBV13; J: TRBJ2-2; D: TRBD2; length: 16; size: .; DNA: TGTGCCAGCAGCCTCTACTTAGCGGGAGACACCGGGGAGCTGTTTTTT; CDR3: CASSLYLAGDTGELFF
V: TRBV5-6; J: TRBJ2-1; D: .; length: 16; size: .; DNA: TGTGCCAGCAGCTTGGCCGTCTCCCGGGCCCGGAGTGAGCAGTTCTTC; CDR3: CASSLAVSRARSEQFF
V: TRBV15; J: TRBJ2-7; D: .; length: 17; size: .; DNA: TGTGCCACCAGCAGAAATCCCTCAGGGGAAACCCTCTACGAGCAGTACTTC; CDR3: CATSRNPSGETLYEQYF
V: TRBV4-1; J: TRBJ2-2; D: TRBD1; length: 14; size: few; DNA: TGCGCCAGCAGACAGGGGGAGGACACCGGGGAGCTGTTTTTT; CDR3: CASRQGEDTGELFF
V: TRBV7-9; J: TRBJ2-2; D: TRBD2; length: 17; size: .; DNA: TGTGCCAGCACCTCCGCCCTCGGGAGGGCGGAGACCGGGGAGCTGTTTTTT; CDR3: CASTSALGRAETGELFF
V: TRBV14; J: TRBJ1-1; D: .; length: 13; size: .; DNA: TGTGCCAGCAGTCCCGGGGGTTGGACTGAAGCTTTCTTT; CDR3: CASSPGGWTEAFF
V: TRBV11-1; J: TRBJ2-7; D: TRBD1; length: 12; size: few; DNA: TGTGCCAGCAGCCGGACAGGATACGAGCAGTACTTC; CDR3: CASSRTGYEQYF
V: TRBV3-2; J: TRBJ2-1; D: .; length: 9; size: .; DNA: TGTGCCACCCACAATGAGCAGTTCTTC; CDR3: CATHNEQFF
V: TRBV10-1; J: TRBJ1-2; D: .; length: 13; size: .; DNA: TGCGCCAGCAGTGCTACAGGGCCTCGGGGCTACACCTTC; CDR3: CASSATGPRGYTF
V: TRBV20-1; J: TRBJ2-1; D: .; length: 11; size: .; DNA: TGCAGTGCCGCGCCCTTTAATGAGCAGTTCTTC; CDR3: CSAAPFNEQFF
V: TRBV28; J: TRBJ1-4; D: .; length: 14; size: .; DNA: TGTGCCAGCCAAGGGGACTCAACTAATGAAAAACTGTTTTTT; CDR3: CASQGDSTNEKLFF
V: TRBV4-3; J: TRBJ1-4; D: .; length: 15; size: .; DNA: TGCGCCAGCAGCCAAGCCCCCGGGGTAGGCGAAAAACTGTTTTTT; CDR3: CASSQAPGVGEKLFF
V: TRBV7-9; J: TRBJ1-2; D: .; length: 11; size: few; DNA: TGTGCCACCACGGATAACTATGGCTACACCTTC; CDR3: CATTDNYGYTF
V: TRBV5-8; J: TRBJ2-3; D: TRBD2; length: 18; size: .; DNA: TGTGCCAGCACCCCGACCATGGCTACTAGCGGGAATACAGATACGCAGTATTTT; CDR3: CASTPTMATSGNTDTQYF
V: TRBV4-3; J: TRBJ1-2; D: .; length: 18; size: .; DNA: TGCGCCAGCAGCCAAGATATTCAGGTGCAGACCGGTATTAATGGCTACACCTTC; CDR3: CASSQDIQVQTGINGYTF
V: TRBV7-2; J: TRBJ2-1; D: .; length: 14; size: .; DNA: TGTGCCAGCAGCCCGGGACATGCCTACAATGAGCAGTTCTTC; CDR3: CASSPGHAYNEQFF
V: TRBV29-1; J: TRBJ2-5; D: .; length: 12; size: .; DNA: TGCAGCGTTGATGCGGGGATAGAGACCCAGTACTTC; CDR3: CSVDAGIETQYF
V: TRBV11-2; J: TRBJ2-3; D: TRBD2; length: 16; size: .; DNA: TGTGCCAGCAGCTTTCTAGCGGGAGGGAGCACAGATACGCAGTATTTT; CDR3: CASSFLAGGSTDTQYF
V: TRBV27; J: TRBJ1-2; D: TRBD1; length: 14; size: .; DNA: TGTGCCAGCAGCCCCTCCGGGACAGTCTATGGCTACACCTTC; CDR3: CASSPSGTVYGYTF
V: TRBV12-5; J: TRBJ1-1; D: .; length: 13; size: .; DNA: TGTGCTAGTGGTTTAGGGTTGAGCACTGAAGCTTTCTTT; CDR3: CASGLGLSTEAFF
V: TRBV15; J: TRBJ2-7; D: .; length: 15; size: .; DNA: TGTGCCACCAGCAGAGAAACCCGGGGGACTTACGAGCAGTACTTC; CDR3: CATSRETRGTYEQYF
V: TRBV27; J: TRBJ2-2; D: .; length: 12; size: .; DNA: TGTGCCAGCAGTTTATGGGGCGGGGAGCTGTTTTTT; CDR3: CASSLWGGELFF
V: TRBV5-6; J: TRBJ1-4; D: .; length: 16; size: .; DNA: TGTGCCAGCAGCTTGAATTTGGGGGAAACTAATGAAAAACTGTTTTTT; CDR3: CASSLNLGETNEKLFF
V: TRBV9; J: TRBJ2-7; D: .; length: 14; size: .; DNA: TGTGCCAGCAGCGTAGGTCAGAGCTCCTACGAGCAGTACTTC; CDR3: CASSVGQSSYEQYF
V: TRBV27; J: TRBJ2-2; D: .; length: 13; size: few; DNA: TGTGCCAGCAGTTTAAGGGGAATCAGGGAGCTGTTTTTT; CDR3: CASSLRGIRELFF
V: TRBV9; J: TRBJ2-1; D: .; length: 15; size: .; DNA: TGTGCCAGCAGCGTAATTGGCAGGGAAAAAAATGAGCAGTTCTTC; CDR3: CASSVIGREKNEQFF
V: TRBV5-8; J: TRBJ1-1; D: .; length: 16; size: .; DNA: TGTGCCAGCAGCTTGGGACAGGTTACGATGAACACTGAAGCTTTCTTT; CDR3: CASSLGQVTMNTEAFF
V: TRBV27; J: TRBJ2-3; D: .; length: 12; size: .; DNA: TGTGCCAGCAGTCCCGGGAGAGATACGCAGTATTTT; CDR3: CASSPGRDTQYF
V: TRBV20-1; J: TRBJ2-1; D: .; length: 11; size: .; DNA: TGCAGTGCGGTCGGGAGTAATGAGCAGTTCTTC; CDR3: CSAVGSNEQFF
V: TRBV6-5; J: TRBJ2-1; D: TRBD2; length: 12; size: .; DNA: TGTGCCAGCAGGGATCTAGCGGGAGATAAGTTCTTC; CDR3: CASRDLAGDKFF
V: TRBV28; J: TRBJ1-5; D: .; length: 15; size: .; DNA: TGTGCCAGCAGTTTACTTGCACATAGCAATCAGCCCCAGCATTTT; CDR3: CASSLLAHSNQPQHF
V: TRBV6-5; J: TRBJ2-1; D: TRBD1; length: 14; size: .; DNA: TGTGCCAGCAGTTACGGGACAGGGGTCAATGAGCAGTTCTTC; CDR3: CASSYGTGVNEQFF
V: TRBV15; J: TRBJ2-3; D: TRBD2; length: 16; size: .; DNA: TGTGCCACCAGTACCAGCGGGATTGAGGGAGCAGATACGCAGTATTTT; CDR3: CATSTSGIEGADTQYF
V: TRBV28; J: TRBJ1-4; D: .; length: 16; size: .; DNA: TGTGCCAGCAGTATTGATCTAGGGTTTTCCGCTGAAAAACTGTTTTTT; CDR3: CASSIDLGFSAEKLFF
V: TRBV5-1; J: TRBJ2-7; D: TRBD1; length: 14; size: .; DNA: TGCGCCAGCAGCTTTCCGGGACAGGGAAGCGAGCAGTACTTC; CDR3: CASSFPGQGSEQYF
V: TRBV7-8; J: TRBJ2-2; D: TRBD2; length: 17; size: once; DNA: TGTGCCAGCAGCTTAGCGCCGGGGAGGGCGAACACCGGGGAGCTGTTTTTT; CDR3: CASSLAPGRANTGELFF
V: TRBV5-4; J: TRBJ2-7; D: TRBD1; length: 13; size: .; DNA: TGTGCCAGCAGGCGGACAGGTTTCCACGAGCAGTACTTC; CDR3: CASRRTGFHEQYF
V: TRBV4-1; J: TRBJ1-2; D: .; length: 15; size: once; DNA: TGCGCCAGCAGCCACCGATCCCGGCGAGGGGACGGCTACACCTTC; CDR3: CASSHRSRRGDGYTF
V: TRBV5-6; J: TRBJ2-5; D: .; length: 15; size: .; DNA: TGTGCCAGCAGCTTGGCCGGGGGGCGCGGGGAGACCCAGTACTTC; CDR3: CASSLAGGRGETQYF
V: TRBV2; J: TRBJ2-1; D: .; length: 17; size: once; DNA: TGTGCCAGCAGCGAACTAGATTCCCTGAGCTCCTACAATGAGCAGTTCTTC; CDR3: CASSELDSLSSYNEQFF
V: TRBV7-3; J: TRBJ2-1; D: TRBD2; length: 15; size: .; DNA: TGTGCCAGCAGCTTAGGGACTAGCGGATACAATGAGCAGTTCTTC; CDR3: CASSLGTSGYNEQFF